The 13 T cell receptor beta chains below were found in one sample sequenced in a study of CD8 T cells in ankylosing spondylitis (dated by TCRdb to the late 2010s). The library was made by 5' RACE. These reads were obtained on an Illumina HiSeq 2500. TCRdb's own reprocessing of the public reads used fastp at Q25 and MiXCR and kept productive beta chains. Here each entry gathers all rows of one CDR3 protein and keeps the most common genes and DNA. This sample is represented by a few hundred thousand distinct CDR3 sequences; about a sixth of them were singletons. The top ten hold roughly 34% of the sample. The sequenced material came from blood, either unsorted or a sorted T cell fraction (not recorded which). Receptor source: a male donor with ankylosing spondylitis or in good health (not recorded which).

This clonotype has at least ten counts. CDR3 nucleotides: TGTGCCAGCAGCCAGACCGGCTACGAGCAGTACTTC. Protein: CASSQTGYEQYF. The chain recombines TRBV4-2 with TRBJ2-7; D remains ambiguous. CDR1 and CDR2 (germline): LGHNA, YNFKEQ. The CDR3 consists of 12 residues. V gave up 3 bases and J gave up 3 bases, with 6 bases separating them.

This clonotype has just a few counts. V and J are TRBV29-1 and TRBJ2-1, with 9 nucleotides matching TRBD2. This CDR3 contains 16 residues. The trim removed 3 bases at V and 2 bases at J, leaving 8 bases unmatched. Germline V gives CDR1 SQVTM, CDR2 ANQGSEA. CDR3 in DNA: TGCAGCGTTGAGGAGGCCGTAGCGGGAGCCTACAATGAGCAGTTCTTC. As protein: CSVEEAVAGAYNEQFF.

There are a few counts of this clonotype. The J gene is TRBJ2-1, the V gene TRBV29-1; tentatively, D is TRBD1 or TRBD2 (5 bases each). The germline V gene encodes CDR1 SQVTM and CDR2 ANQGSEA. CDR3 length: 14 amino acids. Trimming shortened V by 4 bases and J by 7 bases, and 17 bases separated the two germline ends. The CDR3: CSVGTGTLGNEQFF. DNA of the CDR3: TGCAGCGTTGGTACCGGGACCCTCGGGAATGAGCAGTTCTTC.

This clonotype was counted only a few times. The chain is built from TRBV7-9 and TRBJ2-7, with a possible D match to TRBD2 (6 bases). The CDR3 sequence is 14 residues long. Germline V gene data show CDR1 as SEHNR and CDR2 as FQNEAQ (reference sequence). Trimming took off 3 bases at V and 6 bases at J, with 15 bases between the two ends. The CDR3 DNA is TGTGCCAGCAGCTTTACCGGGGACTTCGGCGAGCAGTACTTC. Its protein is CASSFTGDFGEQYF. The whole variable domain, remainder taken from reference TRBV7-9 and TRBJ2-7, is DTGVSQNPRHKITKRGQNVTFRCDPISEHNRLYWYRQTLGQGPEFLTYFQNEAQLEKSRLLSDRFSAERPKGSFSTLEIQRTEQGDSAMYLCASSFTGDFGEQYFGPGTRLTVT.

This clonotype was recorded a few times. The genes are TRBV7-9 and TRBJ2-1; D unclear. CDR1 is SEHNR and CDR2 is FQNEAQ in the germline V gene (reference sequence). This CDR3 region has 16 residues. V gave up 6 bases and J gave up 0 bases, with 15 bases separating them. In nucleotides, the CDR3 is TGTGCCAGCAGTATGCGCGCCGGTAGCTCCTACAATGAGCAGTTCTTC. Translated: CASSMRAGSSYNEQFF.

V usage is TRBV12-3 or TRBV12-4 and J usage is TRBJ2-2; possible D gene TRBD2, 6 bases. Trimming stripped 5 bases from V and 1 base from J, with 11 bases between. CDR3 size: 15 residues. CDR3 amino acids: CASSHLSGNTGELFF. CDR3 coding DNA: TGTGCCAGCAGTCACCTTAGCGGGAACACCGGGGAGCTGTTTTTT.

The CDR3 nucleotides read TGTGCCAGCAGTGGGGCAGGTGGGGCAGATACGCAGTATTTT. This encodes CASSGAGGADTQYF. The J gene is TRBJ2-3, the V gene TRBV2; no clear D gene. This CDR3 region has 14 residues. Looked up from germline, CDR1 is SNHLY and CDR2 is FYNNEI. V was cut by 4 bases and J by 4 bases, with 12 bases left in between.

CDR3 region: CASSQDRVRNNEQFF. Here the CDR3 DNA reads TGCGCCAGCAGCCAGGACAGGGTGAGAAACAATGAGCAGTTCTTC. This sequence joins TRBV4-1 and TRBJ2-1; 8 bases match TRBD1. J was trimmed by 5 bases and V by 3 bases; bases with no gene match: 6. This CDR3 is 15 amino acids long. Germline CDR1 MGHRA, CDR2 YSYEKL.

In its sample, this clonotype was seen a few times. The chain joins TRBV6-1 to TRBJ1-4, with 9 bases fitting TRBD1. Germline lookup yields CDR1 MNHNS and CDR2 SASEGT. V trimming: 6 bases; J trimming: 0 bases; junction bases outside the gene matches: 5. This CDR3 region has 16 residues. CDR3 nucleotide sequence: TGTGCCAGCAGGGGGACAGGGCTTGCAACTAATGAAAAACTGTTTTTT. Its translation: CASRGTGLATNEKLFF.

The rearrangement joins TRBV29-1 to TRBJ2-5; D tentatively fits TRBD1 or TRBD2 (6 bases each). Germline CDR1 SQVTM, CDR2 ANQGSEA. The ends were cut back, 4 bases at V and 2 bases at J, with 17 bases in the middle. The CDR3 is 15 amino acids. The CDR3 sequence: CSVGWGAAVQETQYF. The CDR3 DNA reads as TGCAGCGTTGGTTGGGGGGCGGCTGTACAAGAGACCCAGTACTTC.

V is TRBV29-1 and J is TRBJ2-7; D gene uncertain. Trimming took 3 bases from V and 0 from J, leaving 15 bases between them. This CDR3 is 15 amino acids long. Looked up from germline, CDR1 is SQVTM and CDR2 is ANQGSEA. CDR3 in amino acids: CSVELMSGHSYEQYF. Written as DNA, the CDR3 is TGCAGCGTTGAGTTGATGTCAGGCCACTCCTACGAGCAGTACTTC.

V is TRBV7-6 and J is TRBJ2-3, with D perhaps matching TRBD1 (6 bases). Germline V gives CDR1 SGHVS, CDR2 FNYEAQ. V lost 3 bases, J lost 6 bases, and 13 bases lay in between. This CDR3 contains 14 residues. CDR3 region: CASSLRRQGDTQYF. The CDR3 DNA sequence: TGTGCCAGCAGCTTGCGGCGTCAGGGGGATACGCAGTATTTT. The entire variable domain, with the rest obtained from reference TRBV7-6 and TRBJ2-3, is as follows: GAGVSQSPRYKVTKRGQDVALRCDPISGHVSLYWYRQALGQGPEFLTYFNYEAQQDKSGLPNDRFSAERPEGSISTLTIQRTEQRDSAMYRCASSLRRQGDTQYFGPGTRLTVL.

This clonotype was seen at least ten times. The chain uses TRBV4-1 and TRBJ1-4, with TRBD1 identical over 7 bases. The CDR3 sequence is 14 residues long. CDR1 MGHRA and CDR2 YSYEKL come from the germline V gene. V was clipped by 4 bases and J by 8 bases; unmatched bases: 7. CDR3 DNA sequence: TGCGCCAGCAGCCCGACAGGGACCCGCGAAAAACTGTTTTTT. Protein: CASSPTGTREKLFF.